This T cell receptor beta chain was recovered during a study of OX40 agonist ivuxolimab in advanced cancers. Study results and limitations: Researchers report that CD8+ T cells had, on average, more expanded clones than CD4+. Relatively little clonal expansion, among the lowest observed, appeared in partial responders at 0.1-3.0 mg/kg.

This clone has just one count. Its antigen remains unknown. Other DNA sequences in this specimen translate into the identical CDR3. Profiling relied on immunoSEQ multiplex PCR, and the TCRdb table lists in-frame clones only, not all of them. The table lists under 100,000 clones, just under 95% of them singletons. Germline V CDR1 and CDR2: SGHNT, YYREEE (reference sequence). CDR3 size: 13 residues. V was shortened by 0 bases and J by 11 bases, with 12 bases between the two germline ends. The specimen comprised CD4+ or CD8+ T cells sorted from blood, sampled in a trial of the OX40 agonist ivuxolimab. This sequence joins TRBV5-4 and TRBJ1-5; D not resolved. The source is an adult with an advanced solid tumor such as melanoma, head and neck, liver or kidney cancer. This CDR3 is CASSLDPERAQHF. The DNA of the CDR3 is TGTGCCAGCAGCTTGGACCCGGAGAGGGCCCAGCATTTT.